This TCR beta chain comes out of a study of cytomegalovirus exposure and HLA in healthy donors. Study details: An early data release held some 85 million unique TCRs from HLA-typed donors. Overall study findings and caveats: The investigators catalogued under 200 TCR beta chains as cytomegalovirus-associated. Later analysis demonstrated an association between a missense DCLRE1C variant and TCR beta V- and J-gene trimming.

The CDR3 is made up of 14 amino acids. After removal of 0 bases from V and 4 bases from J, the junction contained 0 bases not matched to a gene. From germline, CDR1 is SGHRS and CDR2 YFSETQ. The study ran its PCR with 60 Vbeta and 13 Jbeta primers. TCRdb's copy holds only in-frame clones and misses some; the assay was immunoSEQ multiplex PCR. In the table there are 100,000 to 150,000 clones, about 79% of which are singletons. The donors comprised healthy bone marrow donors. Of note for this clone: The antigen is undetermined. The same CDR3 also results from other DNA sequences found in this sample.

This TCR came from a man aged 45-65 years in good health and CMV-seronegative. The V call is TRBV5-1, the J call TRBJ2-1; TRBD1 matches at 8 bases. The specimen was PBMCs. CDR3 amino acids: CASSLGDRYNEQFF. The DNA of the CDR3 is TGCGCCAGCAGCTTGGGGGACAGGTACAATGAGCAGTTCTTC.